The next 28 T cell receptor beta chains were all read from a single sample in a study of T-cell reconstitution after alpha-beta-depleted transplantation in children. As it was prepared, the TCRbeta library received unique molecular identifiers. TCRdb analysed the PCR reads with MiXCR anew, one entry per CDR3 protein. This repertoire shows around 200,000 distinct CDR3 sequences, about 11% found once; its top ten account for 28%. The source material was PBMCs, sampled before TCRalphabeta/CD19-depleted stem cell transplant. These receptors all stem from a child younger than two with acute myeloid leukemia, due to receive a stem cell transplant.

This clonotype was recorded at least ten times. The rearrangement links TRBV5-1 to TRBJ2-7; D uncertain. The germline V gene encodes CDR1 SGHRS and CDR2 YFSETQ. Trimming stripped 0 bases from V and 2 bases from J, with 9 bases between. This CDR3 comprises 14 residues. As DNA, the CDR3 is TGCGCCAGCAGCTTGGTTCTGGGCACCTACGAGCAGTACTTC. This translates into CASSLVLGTYEQYF.

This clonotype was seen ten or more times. CDR3 sequence: CASSSIGTGDLNEKLFF. The CDR3 DNA follows: TGTGCCAGCAGCTCGATCGGGACAGGCGATTTAAATGAAAAACTGTTTTTT. The chain employs TRBV7-9 and TRBJ1-4; TRBD1 matches 8 bases. The CDR3 runs to 17 residues. V was pared by 4 bases and J by 5 bases, with 12 bases of the junction left unmatched. Germline V gene sequence: CDR1 SEHNR, CDR2 FQNEAQ (reference sequence).

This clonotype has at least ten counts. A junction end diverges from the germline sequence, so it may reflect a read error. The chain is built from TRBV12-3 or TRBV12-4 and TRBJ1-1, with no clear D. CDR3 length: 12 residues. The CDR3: CASSLGSTGVVF. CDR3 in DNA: TGTGCCAGCAGTTTGGGCTCGACCGGGGTTGTATTT.

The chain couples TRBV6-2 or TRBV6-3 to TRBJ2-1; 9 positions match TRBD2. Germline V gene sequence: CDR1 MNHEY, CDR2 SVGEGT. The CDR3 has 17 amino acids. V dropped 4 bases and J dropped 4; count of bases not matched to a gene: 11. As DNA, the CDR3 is TGTGCCAGCAGTTCCTTCCCGACTAGCGGCTTTTACAATGAGCAGTTCTTC. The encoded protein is CASSSFPTSGFYNEQFF.

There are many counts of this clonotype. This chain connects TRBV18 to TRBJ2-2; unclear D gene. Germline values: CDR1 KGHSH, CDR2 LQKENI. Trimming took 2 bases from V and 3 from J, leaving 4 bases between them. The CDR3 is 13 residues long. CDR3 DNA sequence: TGTGCCAGCTCACCATTACACACCGGGGAGCTGTTTTTT. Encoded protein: CASSPLHTGELFF.

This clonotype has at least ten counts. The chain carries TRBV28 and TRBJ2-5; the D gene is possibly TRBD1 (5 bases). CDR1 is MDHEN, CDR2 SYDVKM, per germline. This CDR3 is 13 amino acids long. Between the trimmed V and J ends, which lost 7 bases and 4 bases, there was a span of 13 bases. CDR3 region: CASKDTSGETQYF. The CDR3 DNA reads TGTGCCAGCAAGGACACCTCCGGAGAGACCCAGTACTTC.

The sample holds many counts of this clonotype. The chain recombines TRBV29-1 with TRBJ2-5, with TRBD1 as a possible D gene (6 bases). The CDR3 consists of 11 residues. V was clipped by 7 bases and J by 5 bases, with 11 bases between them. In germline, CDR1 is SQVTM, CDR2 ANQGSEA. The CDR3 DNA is TGCAGCGCCGTAGGGGGTGAGACCCAGTACTTC. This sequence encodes CSAVGGETQYF. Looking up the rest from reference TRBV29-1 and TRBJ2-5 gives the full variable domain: SAVISQKPSRDICQRGTSLTIQCQVDSQVTMMFWYRQQPGQSLTLIATANQGSEATYESGFVIDKFPISRPNLTFSTLTVSNMSPEDSSIYLCSAVGGETQYFGPGTRLLVL.

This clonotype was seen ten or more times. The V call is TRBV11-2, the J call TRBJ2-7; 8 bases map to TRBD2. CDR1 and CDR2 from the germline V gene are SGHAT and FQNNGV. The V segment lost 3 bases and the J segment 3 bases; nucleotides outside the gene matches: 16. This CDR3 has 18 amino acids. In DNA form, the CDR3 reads TGTGCCAGCAGCTTGCCGAGCGGGAGCCCGCCGGAGGTCTACGAGCAGTACTTC. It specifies CASSLPSGSPPEVYEQYF.

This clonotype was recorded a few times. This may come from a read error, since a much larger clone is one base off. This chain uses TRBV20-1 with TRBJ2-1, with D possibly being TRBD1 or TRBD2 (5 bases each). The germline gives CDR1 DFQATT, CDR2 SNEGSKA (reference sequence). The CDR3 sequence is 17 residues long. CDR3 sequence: CCARDSGARGPMNEQFF. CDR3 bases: TGCTGTGCTAGAGATTCTGGGGCTAGAGGGCCCATGAATGAGCAGTTCTTC.

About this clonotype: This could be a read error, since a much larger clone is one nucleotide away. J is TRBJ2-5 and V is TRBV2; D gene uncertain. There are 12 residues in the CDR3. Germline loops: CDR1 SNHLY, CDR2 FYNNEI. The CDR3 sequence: CASRFAGETHYF. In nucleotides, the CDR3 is TGTGCCAGCAGATTCGCAGGAGAGACCCACTACTTC.

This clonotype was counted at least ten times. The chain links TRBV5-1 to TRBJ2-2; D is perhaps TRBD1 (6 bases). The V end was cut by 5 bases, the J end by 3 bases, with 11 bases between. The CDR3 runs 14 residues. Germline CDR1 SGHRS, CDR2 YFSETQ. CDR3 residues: CASSTRGDTGELFF. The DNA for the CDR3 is TGCGCCAGCAGTACCAGGGGCGACACCGGGGAGCTGTTTTTT. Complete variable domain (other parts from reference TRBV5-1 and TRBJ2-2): KAGVTQTPRYLIKTRGQQVTLSCSPISGHRSVSWYQQTPGQGLQFLFEYFSETQRNKGNFPGRFSGRQFSNSRSEMNVSTLELGDSALYLCASSTRGDTGELFFGEGSRLTVL.

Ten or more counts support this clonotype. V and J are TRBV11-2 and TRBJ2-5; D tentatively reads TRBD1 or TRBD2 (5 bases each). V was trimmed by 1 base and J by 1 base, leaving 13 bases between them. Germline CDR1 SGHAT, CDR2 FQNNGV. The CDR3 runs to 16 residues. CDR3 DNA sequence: TGTGCCAGCAGCTTAGGTGGTTGGGGGATCCAAGAGACCCAGTACTTC. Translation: CASSLGGWGIQETQYF. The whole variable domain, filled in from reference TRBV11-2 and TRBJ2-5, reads EAGVAQSPRYKIIEKRQSVAFWCNPISGHATLYWYQQILGQGPKLLIQFQNNGVVDDSQLPKDRFSAERLKGVDSTLKIQPAKLEDSAVYLCASSLGGWGIQETQYFGPGTRLLVL.

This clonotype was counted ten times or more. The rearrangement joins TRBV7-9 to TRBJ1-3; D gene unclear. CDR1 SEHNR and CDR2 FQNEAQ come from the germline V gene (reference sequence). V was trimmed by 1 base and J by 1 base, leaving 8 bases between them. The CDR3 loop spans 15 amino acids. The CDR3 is CASSLVHESGNTIYF. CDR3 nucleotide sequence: TGTGCCAGCAGCTTAGTGCATGAATCTGGAAACACCATATATTTT. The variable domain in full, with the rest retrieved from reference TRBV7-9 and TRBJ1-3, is DTGVSQNPRHKITKRGQNVTFRCDPISEHNRLYWYRQTLGQGPEFLTYFQNEAQLEKSRLLSDRFSAERPKGSFSTLEIQRTEQGDSAMYLCASSLVHESGNTIYFGEGSWLTVV.

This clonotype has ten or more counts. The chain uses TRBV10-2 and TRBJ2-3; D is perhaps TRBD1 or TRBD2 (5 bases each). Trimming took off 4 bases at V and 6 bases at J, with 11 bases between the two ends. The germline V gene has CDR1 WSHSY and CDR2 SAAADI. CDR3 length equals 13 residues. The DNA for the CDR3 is TGCGCCAGCAGTGGGTCCGGGGCGGATACGCAGTATTTT. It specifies CASSGSGADTQYF.

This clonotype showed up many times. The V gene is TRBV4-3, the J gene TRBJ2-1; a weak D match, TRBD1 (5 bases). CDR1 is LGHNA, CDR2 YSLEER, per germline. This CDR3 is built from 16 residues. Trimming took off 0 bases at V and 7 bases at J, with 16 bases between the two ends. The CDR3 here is CASSQDRGPWANEQFF. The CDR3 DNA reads TGCGCCAGCAGCCAAGATAGGGGCCCTTGGGCGAATGAGCAGTTCTTC.

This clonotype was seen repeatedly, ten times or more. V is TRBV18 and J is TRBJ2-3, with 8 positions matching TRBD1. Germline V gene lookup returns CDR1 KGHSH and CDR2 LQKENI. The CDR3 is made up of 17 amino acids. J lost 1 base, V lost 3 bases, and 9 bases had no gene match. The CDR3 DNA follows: TGTGCCAGCTCACCTAGACAGGGGTACGGGCGCACAGATACGCAGTATTTT. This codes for CASSPRQGYGRTDTQYF.

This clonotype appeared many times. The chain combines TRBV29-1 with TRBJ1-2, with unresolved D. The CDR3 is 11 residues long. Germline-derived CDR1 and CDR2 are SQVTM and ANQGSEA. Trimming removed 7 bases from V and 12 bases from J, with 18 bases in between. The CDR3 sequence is CSATRTGYHTF. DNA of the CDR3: TGCAGCGCTACCCGCACCGGGTATCACACCTTC.

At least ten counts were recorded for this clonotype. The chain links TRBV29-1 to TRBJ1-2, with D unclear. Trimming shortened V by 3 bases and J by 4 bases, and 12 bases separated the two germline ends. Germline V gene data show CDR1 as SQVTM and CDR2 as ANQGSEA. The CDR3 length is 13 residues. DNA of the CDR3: TGCAGCGTTGATGCCCCTGGGATCTATGGCTACACCTTC. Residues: CSVDAPGIYGYTF.

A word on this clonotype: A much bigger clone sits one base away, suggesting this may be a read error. The CDR3 region has the DNA TGTGCCGGCAGTTCCCCGCTGGGGGAGAACACTGAAGCTTTCTTT. It is translated as CAGSSPLGENTEAFF. The rearrangement links TRBV12-3 or TRBV12-4 to TRBJ1-1, with D possibly being TRBD1 (5 bases). The CDR3 runs to 15 residues.

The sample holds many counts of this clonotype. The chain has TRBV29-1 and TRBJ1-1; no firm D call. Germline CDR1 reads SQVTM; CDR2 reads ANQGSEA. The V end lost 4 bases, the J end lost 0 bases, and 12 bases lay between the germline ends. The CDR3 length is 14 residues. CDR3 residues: CSVGRRTVNTEAFF. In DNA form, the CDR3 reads TGCAGCGTTGGCAGAAGGACGGTGAACACTGAAGCTTTCTTT.

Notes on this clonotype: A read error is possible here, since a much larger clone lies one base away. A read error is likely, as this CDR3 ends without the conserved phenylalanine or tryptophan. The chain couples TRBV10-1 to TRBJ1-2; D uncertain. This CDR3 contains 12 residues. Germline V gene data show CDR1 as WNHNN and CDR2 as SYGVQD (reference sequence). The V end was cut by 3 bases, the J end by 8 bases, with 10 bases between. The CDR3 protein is CASSDQLGGYTL. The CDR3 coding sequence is TGCGCCAGCAGTGACCAGCTCGGAGGCTACACCCTC.

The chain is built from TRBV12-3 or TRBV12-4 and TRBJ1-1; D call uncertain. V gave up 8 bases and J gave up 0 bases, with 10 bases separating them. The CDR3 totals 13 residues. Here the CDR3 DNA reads TGTGCCAGCGCCCTTGGGGTGAACACTGAAGCTTTCTTT. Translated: CASALGVNTEAFF.

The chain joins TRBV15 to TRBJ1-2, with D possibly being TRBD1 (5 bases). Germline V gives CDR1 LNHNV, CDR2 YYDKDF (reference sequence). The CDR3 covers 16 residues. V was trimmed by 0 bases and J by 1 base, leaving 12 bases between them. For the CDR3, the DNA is TGTGCCACCAGCAGAGAAAACGGACAACTTAACTATGGCTACACCTTC. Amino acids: CATSRENGQLNYGYTF.

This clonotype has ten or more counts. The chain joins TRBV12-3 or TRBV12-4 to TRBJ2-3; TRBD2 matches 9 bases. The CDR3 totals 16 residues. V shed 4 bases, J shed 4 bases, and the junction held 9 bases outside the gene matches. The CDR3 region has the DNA TGTGCCAGCAGTTCACACTTTAGCGGGGGACCAGATACGCAGTATTTT. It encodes CASSSHFSGGPDTQYF.

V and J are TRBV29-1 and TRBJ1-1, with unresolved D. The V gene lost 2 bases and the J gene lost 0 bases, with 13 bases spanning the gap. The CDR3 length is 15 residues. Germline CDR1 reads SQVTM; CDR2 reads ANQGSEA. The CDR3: CSVESVELLNTEAFF. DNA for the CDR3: TGCAGCGTTGAATCGGTGGAACTCCTGAACACTGAAGCTTTCTTT. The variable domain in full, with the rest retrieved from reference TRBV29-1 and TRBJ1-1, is SAVISQKPSRDICQRGTSLTIQCQVDSQVTMMFWYRQQPGQSLTLIATANQGSEATYESGFVIDKFPISRPNLTFSTLTVSNMSPEDSSIYLCSVESVELLNTEAFFGQGTRLTVV.

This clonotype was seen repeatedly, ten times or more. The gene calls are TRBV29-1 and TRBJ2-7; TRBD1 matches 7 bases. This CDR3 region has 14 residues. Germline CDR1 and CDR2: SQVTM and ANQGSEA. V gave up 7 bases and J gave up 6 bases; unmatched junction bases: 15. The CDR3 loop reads CSGLTGSSRGEQYF. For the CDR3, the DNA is TGCAGCGGTCTGACAGGGTCGTCCCGAGGCGAGCAGTACTTC.

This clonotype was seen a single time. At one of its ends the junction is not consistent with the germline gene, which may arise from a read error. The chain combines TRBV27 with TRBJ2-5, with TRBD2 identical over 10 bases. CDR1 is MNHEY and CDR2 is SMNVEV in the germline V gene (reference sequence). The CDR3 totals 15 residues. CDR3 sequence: CACSLSGGPGETQYF. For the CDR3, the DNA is TGTGCCTGCAGCCTTAGCGGGGGGCCGGGAGAGACCCAGTACTTC.

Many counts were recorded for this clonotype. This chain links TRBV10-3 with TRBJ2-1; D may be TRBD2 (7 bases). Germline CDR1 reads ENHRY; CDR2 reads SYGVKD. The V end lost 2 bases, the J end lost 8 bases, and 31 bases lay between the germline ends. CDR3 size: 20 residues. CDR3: CAISEPITHFGLGGLDEQFF. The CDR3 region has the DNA TGTGCCATCAGTGAGCCGATCACCCACTTTGGGTTGGGGGGGCTGGATGAGCAGTTCTTC.